These 26 T cell receptor beta chains originate from one sample sequenced in a study of CD8 T cells in ankylosing spondylitis. TCRdb ran MiXCR on the 5' RACE reads and lists one entry per CDR3 protein. The sample has over 60,000 distinct CDR3 sequences; approximately 5% are singletons. The sequenced sample was blood, either unsorted or a sorted T cell fraction (not recorded which). The source is a male donor with ankylosing spondylitis or in good health (not recorded which).

V is TRBV24-1 and J is TRBJ2-1; D ambiguous. V lost 3 bases and J lost 3, with 5 bases in between. The CDR3 contains 13 residues. In germline, CDR1 is KGHDR, CDR2 SFDVKD. The CDR3 DNA is TGTGCCACCAGTGATAGTGGCTACAATGAGCAGTTCTTC. Translation gives CATSDSGYNEQFF.

The table lists this clonotype with many counts. This chain links TRBV19 with TRBJ1-3; TRBD1 matches at 7 bases. V shed 6 bases, J shed 2 bases, and the junction held 7 bases outside the gene matches. The CDR3 covers 15 residues. Germline CDR1 LNHDA, CDR2 SQIVND (reference sequence). CDR3 sequence: CASSAQGITGNTIYF. DNA for the CDR3: TGTGCCAGTAGCGCACAGGGGATTACTGGAAACACCATATATTTT.

This clonotype was seen many times. The genes are TRBV28 and TRBJ2-2; the match to TRBD2 covers 9 bases. The trim removed 5 bases at V and 6 bases at J, leaving 10 bases unmatched. This CDR3 region has 16 residues. Germline V gene sequence: CDR1 MDHEN, CDR2 SYDVKM. CDR3 coding DNA: TGTGCCAGCAGTCGAGCCGGGACTAGCCGGTCCGGGGAGCTGTTTTTT. Its translation: CASSRAGTSRSGELFF.

This clonotype has a count of ten or more. The V call is TRBV7-2, the J call TRBJ1-5; a possible D gene is TRBD1 (6 bases). The CDR3 extends over 14 amino acids. The germline V and J ends were trimmed by 4 bases and 4 bases, with 11 bases remaining between them. Germline V gene data show CDR1 as SGHTA and CDR2 as FQGNSA. This chain's CDR3 is CASSSDRTNQPQHF. As DNA, the CDR3 is TGTGCCAGCAGCTCTGACAGGACTAATCAGCCCCAGCATTTT. Variable domain in full (rest from reference TRBV7-2 and TRBJ1-5): GAGVSQSPSNKVTEKGKDVELRCDPISGHTALYWYRQSLGQGLEFLIYFQGNSAPDKSGLPSDRFSAERTGGSVSTLTIQRTQQEDSAVYLCASSSDRTNQPQHFGDGTRLSIL.

This clonotype was counted ten times or more. The chain has TRBV5-1 and TRBJ1-1, with 8 nucleotides matching TRBD1. The CDR3 loop spans 15 amino acids. Looked up from germline, CDR1 is SGHRS and CDR2 is YFSETQ. The V segment lost 5 bases and the J segment 2 bases; nucleotides outside the gene matches: 8. DNA for the CDR3: TGCGCCAGCAGTTTGAGGACAGGGACTAACACTGAAGCTTTCTTT. Its translation is CASSLRTGTNTEAFF.

This clonotype appeared many times. This chain links TRBV5-1 with TRBJ2-7, with TRBD1 identical over 9 bases. Losses at the gene ends were 0 bases for V and 2 bases for J; bases not matched to a gene: 3. Germline CDR1 is SGHRS and CDR2 is YFSETQ. CDR3 size: 15 residues. CDR3 region: CASSLEGTGPYEQYF. The CDR3 region has the DNA TGCGCCAGCAGCTTGGAAGGGACAGGGCCCTACGAGCAGTACTTC.

This clonotype was recorded many times. The chain links TRBV5-1 to TRBJ2-5; D uncertain. Trimming left V 1 base short and J 4 bases short, with 5 bases between. Germline lookup yields CDR1 SGHRS and CDR2 YFSETQ. This CDR3 is 12 amino acids long. CDR3 in DNA: TGCGCCAGCAGCTTGATAGGAGAGACCCAGTACTTC. It yields the protein CASSLIGETQYF.

This clonotype was observed at least ten times. The rearrangement uses TRBV20-1 and TRBJ1-1, with D uncertain. The CDR3 spans 14 residues. The germline V gene has CDR1 DFQATT and CDR2 SNEGSKA (reference sequence). V was shortened by 0 bases and J by 0 bases, with 8 bases between the two germline ends. The CDR3 loop is CSARDGPLNTEAFF. In DNA form, the CDR3 reads TGCAGTGCTAGAGACGGTCCCTTGAACACTGAAGCTTTCTTT.

Many counts were recorded for this clonotype. This chain joins TRBV28 and TRBJ1-2; unclear D gene. CDR1 and CDR2 (germline): MDHEN, SYDVKM. V was pared by 2 bases and J by 7 bases, with 26 bases between. CDR3 size: 18 residues. CDR3 sequence reads: CASSLKELGRKEFRGYTF. In DNA form, the CDR3 reads TGTGCCAGCAGTTTAAAGGAGTTGGGCAGGAAGGAATTTCGTGGCTACACCTTC.

In its sample, this clonotype was seen many times. The CDR3 protein is CASSPQGSKNIQYF. The CDR3 bases are TGTGCCAGCAGCCCCCAGGGTTCCAAAAACATTCAGTACTTC. The rearrangement joins TRBV9 to TRBJ2-4, with a possible D match to TRBD1 (5 bases). Germline CDR1 is SGDLS and CDR2 is YYNGEE. The V gene lost 4 bases and the J gene lost 2 bases, with 10 bases spanning the gap. The CDR3 spans 14 residues.

In its sample, this clonotype was seen many times. The V and J genes are TRBV9 and TRBJ2-3; D not certain. V was cut by 0 bases and J by 6 bases, with 8 bases left in between. CDR1 and CDR2 (germline): SGDLS, YYNGEE. There are 13 residues in the CDR3. The CDR3 DNA reads as TGTGCCAGCAGCGTAGACGGATCCGATACGCAGTATTTT. This translates into CASSVDGSDTQYF.

In this sample, this clonotype turned up many times. V and J are TRBV4-1 and TRBJ2-3, with 7 bases that match TRBD2. V lost 4 bases, J lost 6 bases, and 10 bases stayed unmatched. The germline gives CDR1 MGHRA, CDR2 YSYEKL. The CDR3 covers 15 residues. The CDR3 here is CASSRIAGALDTQYF. The CDR3 bases are TGCGCCAGCAGCCGTATAGCGGGTGCGCTTGATACGCAGTATTTT.

This clonotype was seen repeatedly, ten times or more. The chain employs TRBV28 and TRBJ2-7; 16 positions agree with TRBD2. The V segment lost 5 bases and the J segment 2 bases; nucleotides outside the gene matches: 6. The germline V gene encodes CDR1 MDHEN and CDR2 SYDVKM. CDR3 size: 17 residues. CDR3 protein: CASSPTGTSGGAYEQYF. As DNA, the CDR3 is TGTGCCAGCAGTCCGACCGGGACTAGCGGGGGGGCCTACGAGCAGTACTTC.

This clonotype was found many times. The CDR3 sequence is CSARQGVLPLHF. For the CDR3, the DNA is TGCAGTGCTAGGCAGGGCGTCTTACCCCTCCACTTT. V gene TRBV20-1 combines with J gene TRBJ1-6; possibly TRBD1 for D (5 bases). The CDR3 totals 12 residues. Germline values: CDR1 DFQATT, CDR2 SNEGSKA (reference sequence). Between the trimmed V and J ends, which lost 3 bases and 12 bases, there was a span of 12 bases.

This clonotype showed up many times. The J gene is TRBJ2-5, the V gene TRBV29-1; 10 bases are shared with TRBD2. The CDR3 length is 12 residues. The J segment lost 6 bases and the V segment lost 5 bases, leaving 3 bases of the junction unmatched. Germline CDR1 and CDR2: SQVTM and ANQGSEA. CDR3 bases: TGCAGCGTTCTTAGCGGGGGGCAGACCCAGTACTTC. Its translation: CSVLSGGQTQYF.

This clonotype appeared many times. This chain joins TRBV5-1 and TRBJ2-7, with TRBD2 as a possible D gene (5 bases). Germline V gene sequence: CDR1 SGHRS, CDR2 YFSETQ. The germline V and J ends were trimmed by 7 bases and 0 bases, with 14 bases remaining between them. The CDR3 is 14 amino acids. CDR3 DNA: TGCGCCAGCGCCGAGGGATCGTACTCCTACGAGCAGTACTTC. Translating gives CASAEGSYSYEQYF.

This clonotype was detected many times. One junction end does not reproduce the germline sequence, and a read error may be involved. This chain joins TRBV28 and TRBJ1-5; possibly TRBD1 for D (5 bases). The CDR3 extends over 13 amino acids. Germline CDR1 and CDR2: MDHEN and SYDVKM. The CDR3 DNA sequence: TGTGCCAGCGGGACCCTCAGAAATCAGGCCCAGCATTTT. Translation gives CASGTLRNQAQHF.

This clonotype has at least ten counts. The V and J genes are TRBV10-3 and TRBJ2-7; 8 positions agree with TRBD1. This CDR3 has 14 residues. Per germline, CDR1 ENHRY and CDR2 SYGVKD. V gave up 3 bases and J gave up 7 bases; unmatched junction bases: 8. CDR3 residues: CAISDSTGAGEQYF. The CDR3 nucleotides are TGTGCCATCAGTGATTCGACAGGGGCGGGGGAGCAGTACTTC.

The sample holds a few counts of this clonotype. The rearrangement joins TRBV7-9 to TRBJ2-1, with 7 bases matching TRBD2. The germline V gene has CDR1 SEHNR and CDR2 FQNEAQ (reference sequence). Unmatched junction bases numbered 6, after V lost 1 base and J lost 12 bases. CDR3 length: 13 residues. CDR3 DNA: TGTGCCAGCAGCTTAGATTCCCCGGGAGGGCAGTTCTTC. Protein: CASSLDSPGGQFF.

This clonotype was detected ten times or more. The CDR3 reads CASSYSRLAGFSETQYF. CDR3 bases: TGTGCCAGCAGTTACTCTAGGCTAGCGGGGTTCTCGGAGACCCAGTACTTC. V is TRBV6-5 and J is TRBJ2-5; TRBD2 matches 9 bases. With 0 bases clipped from V and 5 bases from J, the junction kept 10 bases outside the gene matches. This CDR3 is built from 17 residues. In germline, CDR1 is MNHEY, CDR2 SVGAGI.

On this clonotype itself: A much larger clone differs by one base, so this may be a read error. This chain connects TRBV9 to TRBJ1-5, with D unclear. This CDR3 comprises 14 residues. CDR1 and CDR2 (germline): SGDLS, YYNGEE. CDR3 sequence: CARSVLDSNQPQHF. Written as DNA, the CDR3 is TGTGCCCGCAGCGTCCTTGATAGCAATCAGCCCCAGCATTTT.

This clonotype occurred many times. This rearrangement joins TRBV4-1 to TRBJ2-1; no clear D gene. Germline V lookup: CDR1 MGHRA, CDR2 YSYEKL. Trimming pared 4 bases from V and 7 bases from J, leaving 17 bases between. The CDR3 is 15 amino acids. The CDR3 nucleotides are TGCGCCAGCAGCCTCCTCACCGCTTCAAGGAATGAGCAGTTCTTC. As protein: CASSLLTASRNEQFF.

This clonotype showed up many times. The CDR3 protein is CSASWGNPSGNTIYF. CDR3 DNA: TGCAGTGCTAGTTGGGGAAACCCCTCTGGAAACACCATATATTTT. The J gene is TRBJ1-3, the V gene TRBV20-1; D not resolved. The CDR3 runs 15 residues. The germline V and J ends were trimmed by 3 bases and 0 bases, with 12 bases remaining between them. CDR1 is DFQATT, CDR2 SNEGSKA, per germline (reference sequence).

This clonotype was picked up many times. The chain joins TRBV28 to TRBJ2-7, with TRBD1 matching 9 bases. From germline, CDR1 is MDHEN and CDR2 SYDVKM. The CDR3 sequence is 15 residues long. With 6 bases clipped from V and 0 bases from J, the junction kept 6 bases outside the gene matches. The CDR3 loop reads CASRGDREGSYEQYF. The CDR3 DNA is TGTGCCAGCAGGGGGGACAGGGAAGGCTCCTACGAGCAGTACTTC.

V is TRBV11-2 and J is TRBJ1-1; 7 nucleotides line up with TRBD1. After removal of 6 bases from V and 0 bases from J, the junction contained 4 bases not matched to a gene. Germline V gene sequence: CDR1 SGHAT, CDR2 FQNNGV. The CDR3 covers 14 residues. In DNA, the CDR3 is TGTGCCAGCAGGAACGACAGGGTGAACACTGAAGCTTTCTTT. Its translation: CASRNDRVNTEAFF.

Concerning this clonotype itself: A read error may be the cause here, since a much bigger clone is one base away. CDR3 protein: CASSLGMAPCEQYF. The CDR3 DNA sequence: TGTGCCAGCAGCTTGGGCATGGCGCCCTGCGAGCAGTACTTC. V and J are TRBV7-6 and TRBJ2-7; D remains ambiguous. The germline V gene encodes CDR1 SGHVS and CDR2 FNYEAQ. Trimming removed 3 bases from V and 6 bases from J, with 15 bases in between. CDR3 length equals 14 residues. Full variable domain (outside the CDR3, taken from reference TRBV7-6 and TRBJ2-7): GAGVSQSPRYKVTKRGQDVALRCDPISGHVSLYWYRQALGQGPEFLTYFNYEAQQDKSGLPNDRFSAERPEGSISTLTIQRTEQRDSAMYRCASSLGMAPCEQYFGPGTRLTVT.